These 4 T cell receptor beta chains were all obtained from the same sample, sequenced in a study of blood T cell repertoires in COVID-19. The assay was immunoSEQ multiplex PCR, and TCRdb's table has in-frame clones only and misses some. The data contain approximately 75,000 clones, over 65% of them singletons. The sequencing sample was made of peripheral blood. The receptors were sampled from a human donor with acute or convalescent COVID-19. The donor label of this sample is uncertain.

The CDR3 sequence is CASSLVGSSGHYEQYF. The CDR3 DNA follows: TGTGCCAGCAGCTTAGTGGGGAGTAGCGGACACTACGAGCAGTACTTC. V gene TRBV7-2 combines with J gene TRBJ2-7, with D possibly matching TRBD2 (6 bases). The CDR3 contains 16 residues. The germline gives CDR1 SGHTA, CDR2 FQGNSA. Trimming pared 1 base from V and 3 bases from J, leaving 16 bases between. The whole variable domain, remainder taken from reference TRBV7-2 and TRBJ2-7, is GAGVSQSPSNKVTEKGKDVELRCDPISGHTALYWYRQSLGQGLEFLIYFQGNSAPDKSGLPSDRFSAERTGGSVSTLTIQRTQQEDSAVYLCASSLVGSSGHYEQYFGPGTRLTVT.

V usage is TRBV10-3 and J usage is TRBJ1-2, with 8 bases lining up with TRBD1. Germline-derived CDR1 and CDR2 are ENHRY and SYGVKD. This CDR3 comprises 14 residues. After removal of 2 bases from V and 8 bases from J, the junction contained 7 bases not matched to a gene. The CDR3 region is CAISEIGTGEGYTF. The DNA for the CDR3 is TGTGCCATCAGTGAGATTGGGACAGGCGAGGGCTACACCTTC.

This clone was counted once. CDR3 nucleotides: TGCGCCAGCAGACCGGGAGCCCAAGGCGCCGGGGAGCTGTTTTTT. Protein product: CASRPGAQGAGELFF. The chain links TRBV5-1 to TRBJ2-2; TRBD2 is a possible D gene (6 bases). CDR1 and CDR2 (germline): SGHRS, YFSETQ. V dropped 5 bases and J dropped 6 bases, with 17 bases sitting between them. CDR3 length: 15 amino acids.

The chain employs TRBV7-9 and TRBJ2-5, with a weak D call TRBD2 (5 bases). The CDR3 extends over 15 amino acids. CDR1 is SEHNR, CDR2 FQNEAQ, per germline (reference sequence). V lost 1 base and J 1 base, leaving 10 bases between the germline ends. The CDR3 is CASSLGIGIQETQYF. Here the CDR3 DNA reads TGTGCCAGCAGCTTAGGAATCGGGATCCAAGAGACCCAGTACTTC.